The 22 T cell receptor beta chains given below trace back to one sample, sequenced in a study of regulatory T cells in long-lasting Graves disease. The time point: persistent/refractory GD, antithyroid drugs over 5 years with positive TRAb. With RNA extracted from PBMCs as input, the TCR library was made. The TCR beta library used iRepertoire HTBI primers with Arm-PCR amplification of CDR3. TCRdb passed the multiplex PCR reads through MiXCR, listing each CDR3 protein once. The data show about 430,000 distinct CDR3 sequences, with around a fifth seen just once and over 11% held by the top ten. Sample: peripheral blood mononuclear cells (PBMCs), taken when the disease was refractory, from a patient treated with antithyroid drugs. The receptors originated from a female donor with Graves disease.

The chain has TRBV3-1 and TRBJ2-7; D is uncertain. This CDR3 is 13 amino acids long. CDR1 LGHDT and CDR2 YNNKEL come from the germline V gene (reference sequence). V was trimmed by 1 base and J by 6 bases, leaving 10 bases between them. CDR3 sequence: CASSQGITPEQYF. CDR3 nucleotides: TGTGCCAGCAGCCAAGGCATCACTCCCGAGCAGTACTTC.

This clonotype occurred many times. The chain combines TRBV28 with TRBJ2-7; a possible D gene is TRBD2 (7 bases). Trimming took 5 bases from V and 3 from J, leaving 17 bases between them. The CDR3 contains 15 residues. In germline, CDR1 is MDHEN, CDR2 SYDVKM. The CDR3 sequence is CASSRGGGSVYEQYF. The CDR3 bases are TGTGCCAGCAGTCGAGGGGGGGGTTCGGTCTACGAGCAGTACTTC. Together with reference TRBV28 and TRBJ2-7, the CDR3 gives the full variable domain: DVKVTQSSRYLVKRTGEKVFLECVQDMDHENMFWYRQDPGLGLRLIYFSYDVKMKEKGDIPEGYSVSREKKERFSLILESASTNQTSMYLCASSRGGGSVYEQYFGPGTRLTVT.

This clonotype has at least ten counts. This sequence joins TRBV3-1 and TRBJ2-5, with D possibly TRBD2 on 5 matching bases. From germline, CDR1 is LGHDT and CDR2 YNNKEL (reference sequence). The CDR3 loop spans 13 amino acids. Trimming left V 3 bases short and J 2 bases short, with 7 bases between. The CDR3 region has the DNA TGTGCCAGCAGCCACGGAGGTCAAGAGACCCAGTACTTC. It yields the protein CASSHGGQETQYF.

The gene calls are TRBV9 and TRBJ2-7; D gene uncertain. Germline loops: CDR1 SGDLS, CDR2 YYNGEE. The CDR3 loop spans 13 amino acids. V dropped 0 bases and J dropped 7 bases, with 11 bases sitting between them. CDR3 in DNA: TGTGCCAGCAGCGTAGATGGGCTAGGGGAGCAGTACTTC. It translates to CASSVDGLGEQYF.

V and J are TRBV19 and TRBJ1-5; the match to TRBD1 covers 12 bases. The CDR3 runs 15 residues. The germline CDR1 and CDR2 sequences are LNHDA and SQIVND (reference sequence). The junction had 5 bases not matched to a gene; V was cut back by 5 bases and J by 6 bases. This CDR3 is CASSHGTGGSQPQHF. The CDR3 DNA follows: TGTGCCAGTAGTCACGGGACAGGGGGCAGTCAGCCCCAGCATTTT.

The chain links TRBV4-1 to TRBJ2-4; D remains ambiguous. Near its end, the DNA agrees better with TRBJ2-1, so the J call may be wrong. This CDR3 comprises 13 residues. Per germline, CDR1 MGHRA and CDR2 YSYEKL. The CDR3 protein is CASSQEVGDGQFF. The CDR3, as DNA: TGCGCCAGCAGCCAAGAAGTTGGCGACGGGCAGTTCTTC.

This clonotype occurred a few times. J is TRBJ2-7 and V is TRBV27, with 13 bases that match TRBD2. The CDR3 consists of 15 residues. Unmatched junction bases numbered 8, after V lost 5 bases and J lost 7 bases. Germline V gives CDR1 MNHEY, CDR2 SMNVEV (reference sequence). CDR3 protein: CASSVTSGRAWEQYF. Written as DNA, the CDR3 is TGTGCCAGCAGTGTAACTAGCGGGAGGGCATGGGAGCAGTACTTC.

The chain combines TRBV5-5 with TRBJ1-3; unclear D gene. V gave up 4 bases and J gave up 0 bases, with 14 bases separating them. Germline CDR1 reads SGHKS; CDR2 reads YYEKEE (reference sequence). The CDR3 consists of 16 residues. CDR3 nucleotide sequence: TGTGCCAGCAGCGCTTTCGGGTTCTTCTCTGGAAACACCATATATTTT. This sequence encodes CASSAFGFFSGNTIYF.

This clonotype was counted many times. The chain carries TRBV28 and TRBJ2-4; no clear D. CDR1 is MDHEN, CDR2 SYDVKM, per germline. The germline V and J ends were trimmed by 5 bases and 4 bases, with 9 bases remaining between them. The CDR3 has 13 amino acids. CDR3 residues: CASSRVGKNIQYF. The CDR3 DNA is TGTGCCAGCAGTCGGGTCGGGAAAAACATTCAGTACTTC.

V gene TRBV29-1 combines with J gene TRBJ1-4; tentative D call: TRBD1 (5 bases). Trimming removed 4 bases from V and 4 bases from J, with 10 bases in between. CDR1 is SQVTM, CDR2 ANQGSEA, per germline. The CDR3 runs 13 residues. The CDR3 coding sequence is TGCAGCGTTGCCAGGGATGTTAATGAAAAACTGTTTTTT. Translated: CSVARDVNEKLFF.

This clonotype has at least ten counts. The chain links TRBV18 to TRBJ1-1; D not certain. CDR3 size: 13 residues. Germline assignment: CDR1 KGHSH and CDR2 LQKENI. V gave up 1 base and J gave up 1 base, with 4 bases separating them. As DNA, the CDR3 is TGTGCCAGCTCACCACAGACGAACACTGAAGCTTTCTTT. This gives the protein CASSPQTNTEAFF.

Turning to this clonotype: Just one base apart from a much larger clone, this may be a read error. This chain joins TRBV28 and TRBJ1-2; D unresolved. This CDR3 has 12 residues. Germline V gene sequence: CDR1 MDHEN, CDR2 SYDVKM. In DNA form, the CDR3 reads TGTACCAGCAGTATAACTTTCTATGGCTACACCTTC. This translates into CTSSITFYGYTF.

A few counts support this clonotype. V usage is TRBV7-9 and J usage is TRBJ1-2; TRBD1 matches at 10 bases. Germline CDR1 is SEHNR and CDR2 is FQNEAQ (reference sequence). This CDR3 is 15 amino acids long. V lost 5 bases and J lost 4; bases outside the gene matches: 7. CDR3 protein: CASSTTGQGSYGYTF. In DNA form, the CDR3 reads TGTGCCAGCAGCACTACGGGACAGGGGTCCTATGGCTACACCTTC.

The chain links TRBV20-1 to TRBJ1-5; D is perhaps TRBD1 (5 bases). Germline V gene lookup returns CDR1 DFQATT and CDR2 SNEGSKA (reference sequence). The CDR3 is 15 residues long. The germline V and J ends were trimmed by 4 bases and 1 base, with 14 bases remaining between them. In nucleotides, the CDR3 is TGCAGTGCTACTCGTGTCGGGGCAAGCAATCAGCCCCAGCATTTT. Its translation is CSATRVGASNQPQHF.

This clonotype was observed many times. The genes are TRBV25-1 and TRBJ2-3; perhaps TRBD1 as D (6 bases). Germline CDR1 and CDR2: MGHDK and SYGVNS. Trimming removed 4 bases at V and 2 bases at J, with 19 bases between. This CDR3 contains 17 residues. This chain's CDR3 is CASSGLSWGHNTDTQYF. The DNA of the CDR3 is TGTGCCAGCAGTGGACTCTCGTGGGGACATAACACAGATACGCAGTATTTT.

This clonotype has only a few counts. The genes are TRBV19 and TRBJ1-1; D gene uncertain. The CDR3 sequence is 12 residues long. Trimming cost V 7 bases and J 2 bases, with 8 bases left between them. The germline V gene has CDR1 LNHDA and CDR2 SQIVND (reference sequence). As DNA, the CDR3 is TGTGCCAGTATGGAACTTAACACTGAAGCTTTCTTT. The encoded protein is CASMELNTEAFF.

Turning to this clonotype: A much larger clone lies a single base off, so this may be a read error. The V gene is TRBV28, the J gene TRBJ1-5, with 8 bases lining up with TRBD1. J gave up 0 bases and V 3 bases, and 1 base lay outside the gene matches. The CDR3 sequence is 15 residues long. Germline CDR1 and CDR2: MDHEN and SYDVKM. CDR3 sequence reads: CASSLGQASNQPQHF. The CDR3, as DNA: TGTGCCAGCAGTTTGGGACAGGCTAGCAATCAGCCCCAGCATTTT.

The V call is TRBV29-1, the J call TRBJ2-3; D remains ambiguous. Germline lookup yields CDR1 SQVTM and CDR2 ANQGSEA. This CDR3 has 13 amino acids. Trimming stripped 2 bases from V and 0 bases from J, with 6 bases between. The CDR3 bases are TGCAGCGTTGAACGCTTGAGCACAGATACGCAGTATTTT. Residues: CSVERLSTDTQYF.

To note about this clonotype: This probably arose from a read error, given a far larger clone one base away. The chain couples TRBV7-9 to TRBJ2-5; 9 bases are shared with TRBD1. The J call could be wrong; TRBJ2-7 is a better fit for the DNA end. The CDR3 loop spans 14 amino acids. Germline V gene lookup returns CDR1 SEHNR and CDR2 FQNEAQ (reference sequence). The CDR3 protein is CAGGFEGQGGEQYF. The DNA of the CDR3 is TGTGCCGGCGGATTTGAGGGACAGGGAGGCGAGCAGTACTTC.

In its sample, this clonotype was seen many times. This chain links TRBV28 with TRBJ1-6; D gene ambiguous. Trimming removed 2 bases at V and 6 bases at J, with 11 bases between. The CDR3 is 15 amino acids. Looked up from germline, CDR1 is MDHEN and CDR2 is SYDVKM. CDR3 coding DNA: TGTGCCAGCAGTTTAGAGGGATTTGGTAATTCACCCCTCCACTTT. It specifies CASSLEGFGNSPLHF.

The V gene is TRBV10-3, the J gene TRBJ2-7; the D is unclear. CDR1 and CDR2 (germline): ENHRY, SYGVKD. V lost 5 bases and J 2 bases, leaving 19 bases between the germline ends. The CDR3 sequence is 16 residues long. In DNA form, the CDR3 reads TGTGCCATCAGTACCCAGGCGGCAGGCGGTCCCTACGAGCAGTACTTC. The encoded protein is CAISTQAAGGPYEQYF.

The count of this clonotype is one. The V call is TRBV24-1, the J call TRBJ2-7; 7 positions agree with TRBD2. V lost 2 bases, J lost 2 bases, and 5 bases stayed unmatched. The length of the CDR3 is 15 residues. Germline-derived CDR1 and CDR2 are KGHDR and SFDVKD. The CDR3 DNA is TGTGCCACCAGTGATTCGAGGCGGGGGACCTACGAGCAGTACTTC. It is translated as CATSDSRRGTYEQYF.